This TCR beta chain derives from a study of cytomegalovirus exposure and HLA in healthy donors. The CDR3 covers 14 residues. V dropped 4 bases and J dropped 6 bases, with 12 bases sitting between them. The germline gives CDR1 LNHDA, CDR2 SQIVND (reference sequence). The PCR used 60 Vbeta and 13 Jbeta primers. TCRdb keeps only in-frame clones here, not all; method: immunoSEQ multiplex PCR. Of roughly 150,000 clones in the sample, 76% were seen once. The sample consisted of PBMCs. This sequence was found in a male donor in good health and CMV-seronegative. V gene TRBV19 combines with J gene TRBJ1-4; no definite D call. Written as DNA, the CDR3 is TGTGCCAGTAGTAAACGGGTCGGGGATGAAAAACTGTTTTTT. Translated, it gives CASSKRVGDEKLFF.